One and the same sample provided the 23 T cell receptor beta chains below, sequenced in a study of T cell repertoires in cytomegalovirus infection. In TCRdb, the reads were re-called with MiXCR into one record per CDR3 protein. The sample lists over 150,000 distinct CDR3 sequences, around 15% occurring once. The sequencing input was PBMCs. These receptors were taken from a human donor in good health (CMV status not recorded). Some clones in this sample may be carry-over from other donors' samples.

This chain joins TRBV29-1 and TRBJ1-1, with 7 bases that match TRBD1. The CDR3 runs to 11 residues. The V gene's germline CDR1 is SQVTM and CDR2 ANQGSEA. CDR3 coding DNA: TGCAGAGCAGGGGGGAACACTGAAGCTTTCTTT. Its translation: CRAGGNTEAFF.

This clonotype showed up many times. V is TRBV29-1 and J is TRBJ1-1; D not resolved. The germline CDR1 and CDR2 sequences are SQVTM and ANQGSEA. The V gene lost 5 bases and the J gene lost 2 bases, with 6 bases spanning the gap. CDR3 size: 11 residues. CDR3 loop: CSVRFNTEAFF. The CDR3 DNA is TGCAGCGTTCGATTCAACACTGAAGCTTTCTTT.

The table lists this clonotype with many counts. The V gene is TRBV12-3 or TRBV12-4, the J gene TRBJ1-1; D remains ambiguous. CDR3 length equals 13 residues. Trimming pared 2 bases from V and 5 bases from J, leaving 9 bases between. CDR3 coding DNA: TGTGCCAGCAGTTTAAGGAGGGATACTGAAGCTTTCTTT. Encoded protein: CASSLRRDTEAFF.

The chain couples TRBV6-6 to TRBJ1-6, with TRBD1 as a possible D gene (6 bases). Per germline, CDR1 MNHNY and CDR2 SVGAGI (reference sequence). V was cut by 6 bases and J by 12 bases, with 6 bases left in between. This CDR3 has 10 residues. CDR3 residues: CASRGGPLHF. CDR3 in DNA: TGTGCCAGCAGAGGGGGACCCCTCCACTTT.

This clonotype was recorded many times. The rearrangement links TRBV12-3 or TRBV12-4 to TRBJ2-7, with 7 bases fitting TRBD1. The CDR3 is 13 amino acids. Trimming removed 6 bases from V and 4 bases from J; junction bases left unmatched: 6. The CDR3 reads CASRVTGPYEQYF. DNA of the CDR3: TGTGCCAGCAGGGTGACAGGGCCATACGAGCAGTACTTC.

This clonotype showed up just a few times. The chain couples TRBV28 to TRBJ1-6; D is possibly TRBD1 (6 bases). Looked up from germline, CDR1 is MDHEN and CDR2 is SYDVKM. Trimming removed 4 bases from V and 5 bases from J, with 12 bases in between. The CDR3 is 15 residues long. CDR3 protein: CASSYFRGNNSPLHF. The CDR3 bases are TGTGCCAGCAGTTATTTTAGGGGGAATAATTCACCCCTCCACTTT.

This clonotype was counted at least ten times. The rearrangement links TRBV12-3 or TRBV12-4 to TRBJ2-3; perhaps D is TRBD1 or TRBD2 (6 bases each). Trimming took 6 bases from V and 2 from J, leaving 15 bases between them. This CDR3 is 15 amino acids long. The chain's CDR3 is CASSRRGRDTDTQYF. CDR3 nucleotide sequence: TGTGCCAGCAGCCGGAGGGGGAGAGACACAGATACGCAGTATTTT.

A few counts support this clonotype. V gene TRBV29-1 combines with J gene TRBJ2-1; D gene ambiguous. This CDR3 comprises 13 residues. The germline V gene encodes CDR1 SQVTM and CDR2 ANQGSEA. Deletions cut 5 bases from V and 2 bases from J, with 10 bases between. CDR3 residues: CSVISSPYNEQFF. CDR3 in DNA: TGCAGCGTTATTAGCTCACCCTACAATGAGCAGTTCTTC.

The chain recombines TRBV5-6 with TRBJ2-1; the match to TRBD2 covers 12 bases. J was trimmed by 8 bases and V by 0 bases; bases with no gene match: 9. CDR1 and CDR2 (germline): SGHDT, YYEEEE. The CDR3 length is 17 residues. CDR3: CASSLASSGGVLYEQFF. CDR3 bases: TGTGCCAGCAGCTTGGCCTCTAGCGGGGGGGTTTTATATGAGCAGTTCTTC. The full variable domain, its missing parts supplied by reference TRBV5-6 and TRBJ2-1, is DAGVTQSPTHLIKTRGQQVTLRCSPKSGHDTVSWYQQALGQGPQFIFQYYEEEERQRGNFPDRFSGHQFPNYSSELNVNALLLGDSALYLCASSLASSGGVLYEQFFGPGTRLTVL.

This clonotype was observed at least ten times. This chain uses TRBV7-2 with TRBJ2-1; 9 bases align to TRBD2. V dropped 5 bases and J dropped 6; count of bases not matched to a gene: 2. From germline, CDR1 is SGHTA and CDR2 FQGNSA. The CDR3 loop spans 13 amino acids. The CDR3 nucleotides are TGTGCCAGCAGCAGACTAGCGGCCAATGAGCAGTTCTTC. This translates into CASSRLAANEQFF.

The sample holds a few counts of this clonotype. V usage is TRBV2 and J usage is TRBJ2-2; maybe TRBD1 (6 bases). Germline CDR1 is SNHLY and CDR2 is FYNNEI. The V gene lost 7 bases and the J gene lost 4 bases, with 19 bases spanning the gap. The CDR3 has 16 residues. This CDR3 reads CASTRTTGPGTGELFF. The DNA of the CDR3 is TGTGCCAGCACCCGAACAACAGGGCCGGGCACCGGGGAGCTGTTTTTT.

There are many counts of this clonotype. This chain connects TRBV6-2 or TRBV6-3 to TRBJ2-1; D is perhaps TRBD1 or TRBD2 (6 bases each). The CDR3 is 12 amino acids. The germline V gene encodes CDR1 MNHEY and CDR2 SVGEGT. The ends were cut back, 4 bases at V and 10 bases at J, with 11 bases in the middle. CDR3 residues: CASSWGAWEQFF. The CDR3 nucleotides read TGTGCCAGCAGTTGGGGGGCCTGGGAGCAGTTCTTC.

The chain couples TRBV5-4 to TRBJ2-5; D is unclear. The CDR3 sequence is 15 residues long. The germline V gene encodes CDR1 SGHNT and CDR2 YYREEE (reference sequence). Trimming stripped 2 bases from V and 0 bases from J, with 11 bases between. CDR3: CASSFPEINQETQYF. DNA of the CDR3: TGTGCCAGCAGCTTCCCTGAGATAAACCAAGAGACCCAGTACTTC. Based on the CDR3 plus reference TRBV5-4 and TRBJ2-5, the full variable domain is ETGVTQSPTHLIKTRGQQVTLRCSSQSGHNTVSWYQQALGQGPQFIFQYYREEENGRGNFPPRFSGLQFPNYSSELNVNALELDDSALYLCASSFPEINQETQYFGPGTRLLVL.

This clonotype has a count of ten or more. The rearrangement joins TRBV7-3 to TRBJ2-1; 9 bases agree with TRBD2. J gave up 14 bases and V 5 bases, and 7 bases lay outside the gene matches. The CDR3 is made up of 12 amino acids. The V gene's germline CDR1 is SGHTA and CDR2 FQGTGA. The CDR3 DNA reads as TGTGCCAGCAGCGCCGGGACTAGCCAAAAGTTCTTC. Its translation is CASSAGTSQKFF.

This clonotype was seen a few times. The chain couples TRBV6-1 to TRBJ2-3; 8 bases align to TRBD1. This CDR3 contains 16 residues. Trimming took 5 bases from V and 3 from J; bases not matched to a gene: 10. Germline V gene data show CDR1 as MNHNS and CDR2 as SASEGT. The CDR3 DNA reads TGTGCCAGCAGTCGCCGGACAGGGAGTATGACAGATACGCAGTATTTT. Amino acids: CASSRRTGSMTDTQYF.

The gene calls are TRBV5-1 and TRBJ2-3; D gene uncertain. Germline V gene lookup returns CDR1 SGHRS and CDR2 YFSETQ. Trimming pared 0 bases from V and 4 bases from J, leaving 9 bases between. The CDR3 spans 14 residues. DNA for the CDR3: TGCGCCAGCAGCTTGGCCCTTGGGGCAGATACGCAGTATTTT. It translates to CASSLALGADTQYF.

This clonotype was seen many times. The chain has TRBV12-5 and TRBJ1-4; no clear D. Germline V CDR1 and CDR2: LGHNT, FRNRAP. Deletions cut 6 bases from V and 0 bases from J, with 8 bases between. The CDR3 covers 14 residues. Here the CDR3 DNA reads TGTGCTAGTGGAACAACAGCAACTAATGAAAAACTGTTTTTT. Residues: CASGTTATNEKLFF.

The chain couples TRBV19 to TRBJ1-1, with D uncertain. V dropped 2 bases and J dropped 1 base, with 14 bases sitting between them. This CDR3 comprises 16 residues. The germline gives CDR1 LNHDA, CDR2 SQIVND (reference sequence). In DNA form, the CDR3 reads TGTGCCAGTAGTATATACCCTCGACGGACGAACACTGAAGCTTTCTTT. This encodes CASSIYPRRTNTEAFF.

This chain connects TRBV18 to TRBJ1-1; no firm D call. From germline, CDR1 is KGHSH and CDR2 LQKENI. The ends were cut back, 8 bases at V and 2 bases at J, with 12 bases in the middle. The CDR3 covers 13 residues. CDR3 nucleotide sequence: TGTGCCAGCCTACCGGGAAAAAACACTGAAGCTTTCTTT. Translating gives CASLPGKNTEAFF.

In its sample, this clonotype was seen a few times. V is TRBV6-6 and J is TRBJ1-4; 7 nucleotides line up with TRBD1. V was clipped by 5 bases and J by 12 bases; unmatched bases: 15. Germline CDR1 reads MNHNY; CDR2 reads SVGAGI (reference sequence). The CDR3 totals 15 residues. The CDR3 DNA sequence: TGTGCCAGCAGTCAGATGACAGGGCCGCGAAATGAACTGTTTTTT. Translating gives CASSQMTGPRNELFF.

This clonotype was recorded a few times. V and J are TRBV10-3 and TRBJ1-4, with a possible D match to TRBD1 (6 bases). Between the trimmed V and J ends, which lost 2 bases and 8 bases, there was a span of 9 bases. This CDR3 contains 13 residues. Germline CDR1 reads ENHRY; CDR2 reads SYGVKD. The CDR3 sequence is CAISEKGGEKLFF. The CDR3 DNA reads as TGTGCCATCAGTGAGAAGGGGGGGGAAAAACTGTTTTTT.

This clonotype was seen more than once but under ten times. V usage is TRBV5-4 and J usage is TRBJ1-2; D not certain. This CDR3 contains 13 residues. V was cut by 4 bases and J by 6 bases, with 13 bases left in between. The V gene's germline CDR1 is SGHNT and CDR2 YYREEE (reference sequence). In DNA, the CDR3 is TGTGCCAGCAGCCCCGGTGCGGGGAATGGCTACACCTTC. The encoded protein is CASSPGAGNGYTF.

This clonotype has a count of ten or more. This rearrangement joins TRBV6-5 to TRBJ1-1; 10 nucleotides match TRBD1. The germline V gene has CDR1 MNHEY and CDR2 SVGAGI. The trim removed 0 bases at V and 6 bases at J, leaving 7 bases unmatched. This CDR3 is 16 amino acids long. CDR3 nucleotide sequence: TGTGCCAGCAGTTACTCGGGACAGGGGTCTTTGGCTGAAGCTTTCTTT. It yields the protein CASSYSGQGSLAEAFF.